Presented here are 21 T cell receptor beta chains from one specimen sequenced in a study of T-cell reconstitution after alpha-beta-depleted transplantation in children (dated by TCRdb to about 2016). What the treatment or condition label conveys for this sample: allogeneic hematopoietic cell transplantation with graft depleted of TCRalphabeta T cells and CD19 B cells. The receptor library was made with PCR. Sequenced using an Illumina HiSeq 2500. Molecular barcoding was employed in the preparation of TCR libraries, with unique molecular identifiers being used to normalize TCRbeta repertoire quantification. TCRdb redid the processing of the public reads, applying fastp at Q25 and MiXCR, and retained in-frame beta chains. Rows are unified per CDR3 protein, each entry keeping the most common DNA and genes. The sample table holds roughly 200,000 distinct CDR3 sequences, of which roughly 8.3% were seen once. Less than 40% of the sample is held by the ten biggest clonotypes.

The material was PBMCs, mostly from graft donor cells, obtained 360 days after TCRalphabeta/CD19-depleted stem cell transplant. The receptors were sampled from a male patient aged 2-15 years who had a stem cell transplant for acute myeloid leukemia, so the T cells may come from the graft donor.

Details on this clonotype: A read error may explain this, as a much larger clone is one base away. CDR3 sequence (DNA): TGCTGTGCTAGAGAGGCACAGGGCGCGGGTCAGCCCCAGCATTTT. It translates to CCAREAQGAGQPQHF. V usage is TRBV20-1 and J usage is TRBJ1-5; possible D gene TRBD1, 6 bases. Looked up from germline, CDR1 is DFQATT and CDR2 is SNEGSKA (reference sequence). CDR3 length: 15 residues.

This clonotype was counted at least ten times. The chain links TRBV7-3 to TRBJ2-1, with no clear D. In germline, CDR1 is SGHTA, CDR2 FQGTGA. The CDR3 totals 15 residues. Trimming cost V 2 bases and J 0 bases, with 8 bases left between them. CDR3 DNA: TGTGCCAGCAGCTTAGACTTTAGCTCCTACAATGAGCAGTTCTTC. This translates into CASSLDFSSYNEQFF. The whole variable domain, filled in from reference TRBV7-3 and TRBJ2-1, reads GAGVSQTPSNKVTEKGKYVELRCDPISGHTALYWYRQSLGQGPEFLIYFQGTGAADDSGLPNDRFFAVRPEGSVSTLKIQRTERGDSAVYLCASSLDFSSYNEQFFGPGTRLTVL.

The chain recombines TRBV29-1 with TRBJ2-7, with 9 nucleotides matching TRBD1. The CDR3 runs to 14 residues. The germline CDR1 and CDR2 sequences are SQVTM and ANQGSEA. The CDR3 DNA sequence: TGCAGGTCTACAGACACAGGGGGCCGTTACGAGCAGTACGTC. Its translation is CRSTDTGGRYEQYV.

In nucleotides, the CDR3 is TGTGCCAGCTCACCCCCGGACAGGAGGAGCCTCAGTGAGCAGTTCTTC. Its translation is CASSPPDRRSLSEQFF. This chain joins TRBV18 and TRBJ2-1, with TRBD1 matching 7 bases. Germline CDR1 and CDR2: KGHSH and LQKENI. This CDR3 has 16 residues. V lost 3 bases, J lost 9 bases, and 14 bases stayed unmatched.

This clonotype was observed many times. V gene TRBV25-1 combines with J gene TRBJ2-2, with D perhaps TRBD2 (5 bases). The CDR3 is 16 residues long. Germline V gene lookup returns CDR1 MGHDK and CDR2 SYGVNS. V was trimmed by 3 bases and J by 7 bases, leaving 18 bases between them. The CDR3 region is CASSDSGVLSGGELFF. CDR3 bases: TGTGCCAGCAGTGATTCCGGGGTCCTATCGGGCGGGGAGCTGTTTTTT.

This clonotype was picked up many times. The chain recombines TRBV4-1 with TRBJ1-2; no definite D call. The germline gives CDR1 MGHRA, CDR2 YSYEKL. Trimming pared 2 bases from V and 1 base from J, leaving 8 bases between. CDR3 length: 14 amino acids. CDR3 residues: CASSQNSINYGYTF. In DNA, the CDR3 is TGCGCCAGCAGCCAAAACAGCATTAACTATGGCTACACCTTC.

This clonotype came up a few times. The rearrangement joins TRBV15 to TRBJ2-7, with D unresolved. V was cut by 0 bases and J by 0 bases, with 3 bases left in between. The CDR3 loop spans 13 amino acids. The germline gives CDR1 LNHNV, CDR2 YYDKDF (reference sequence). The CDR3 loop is CATSRDFSYEQYF. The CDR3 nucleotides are TGTGCCACCAGCAGAGATTTCTCCTACGAGCAGTACTTC.

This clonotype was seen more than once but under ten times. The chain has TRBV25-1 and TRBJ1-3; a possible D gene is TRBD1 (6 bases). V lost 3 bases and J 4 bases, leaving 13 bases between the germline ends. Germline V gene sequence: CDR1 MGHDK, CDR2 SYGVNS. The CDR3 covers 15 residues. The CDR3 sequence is CASSDSTGIGNTIYF. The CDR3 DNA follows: TGTGCCAGCAGTGACTCTACAGGGATCGGAAACACCATATATTTT. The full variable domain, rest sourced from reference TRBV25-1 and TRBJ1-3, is EADIYQTPRYLVIGTGKKITLECSQTMGHDKMYWYQQDPGMELHLIHYSYGVNSTEKGDLSSESTVSRIRTEHFPLTLESARPSHTSQYLCASSDSTGIGNTIYFGEGSWLTVV.

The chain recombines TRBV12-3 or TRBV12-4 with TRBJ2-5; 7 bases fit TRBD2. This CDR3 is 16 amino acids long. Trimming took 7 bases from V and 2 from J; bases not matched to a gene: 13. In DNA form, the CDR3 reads TGTGCCAGCATCCTCTCTGCGGCGGGGGTTCAAGAGACCCAGTACTTC. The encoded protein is CASILSAAGVQETQYF.

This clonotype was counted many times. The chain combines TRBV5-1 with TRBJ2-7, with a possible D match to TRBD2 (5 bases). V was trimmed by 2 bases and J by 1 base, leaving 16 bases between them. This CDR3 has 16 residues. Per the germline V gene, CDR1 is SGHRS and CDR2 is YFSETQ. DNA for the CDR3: TGCGCCAGCAGCTTTTGGCCCTCGAGCGGATCCTACGAGCAGTACTTC. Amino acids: CASSFWPSSGSYEQYF.

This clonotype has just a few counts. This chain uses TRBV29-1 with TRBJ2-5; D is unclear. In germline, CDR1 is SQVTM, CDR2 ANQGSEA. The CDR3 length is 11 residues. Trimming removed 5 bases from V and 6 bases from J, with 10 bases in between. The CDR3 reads CSVWGGKTQYF. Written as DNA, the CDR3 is TGCAGCGTTTGGGGTGGGAAGACCCAGTACTTC.

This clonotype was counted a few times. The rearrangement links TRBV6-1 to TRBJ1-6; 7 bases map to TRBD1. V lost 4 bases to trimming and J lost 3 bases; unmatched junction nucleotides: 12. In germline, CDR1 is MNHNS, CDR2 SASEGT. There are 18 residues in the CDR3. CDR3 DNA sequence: TGTGCCAGCAGTGTTGGGGCGGGACAGACGAACTATAATTCACCCCTCCACTTT. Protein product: CASSVGAGQTNYNSPLHF.

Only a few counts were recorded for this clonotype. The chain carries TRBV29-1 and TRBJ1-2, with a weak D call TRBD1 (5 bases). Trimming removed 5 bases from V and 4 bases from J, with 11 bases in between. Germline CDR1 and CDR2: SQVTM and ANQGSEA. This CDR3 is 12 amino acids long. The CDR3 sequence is CSVLRGGYGYTF. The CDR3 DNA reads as TGCAGCGTTTTGCGGGGGGGCTATGGCTACACCTTC.

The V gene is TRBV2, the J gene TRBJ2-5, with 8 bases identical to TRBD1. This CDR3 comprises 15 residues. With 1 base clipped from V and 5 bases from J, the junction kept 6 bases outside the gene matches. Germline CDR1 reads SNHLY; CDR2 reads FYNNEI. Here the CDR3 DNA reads TGTGCCAGCAGTGAAGTCCGGACAGGGAGGGAGACCCAGTACTTC. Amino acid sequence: CASSEVRTGRETQYF. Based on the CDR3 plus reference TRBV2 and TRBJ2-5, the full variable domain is EPEVTQTPSHQVTQMGQEVILRCVPISNHLYFYWYRQILGQKVEFLVSFYNNEISEKSEIFDDQFSVERPDGSNFTLKIRSTKLEDSAMYFCASSEVRTGRETQYFGPGTRLLVL.

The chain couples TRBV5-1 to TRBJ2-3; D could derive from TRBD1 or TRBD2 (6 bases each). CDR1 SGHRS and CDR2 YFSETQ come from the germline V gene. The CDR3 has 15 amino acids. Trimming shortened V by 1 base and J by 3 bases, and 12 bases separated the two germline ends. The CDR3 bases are TGCGCCAGCAGCTTGCTAGGGGGGACAACAGATACGCAGTATTTT. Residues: CASSLLGGTTDTQYF.

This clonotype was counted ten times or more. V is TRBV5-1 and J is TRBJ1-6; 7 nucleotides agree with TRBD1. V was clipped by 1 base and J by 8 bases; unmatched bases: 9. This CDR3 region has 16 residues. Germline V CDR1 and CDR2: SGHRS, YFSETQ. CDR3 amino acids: CASSLRGPSADSPLHF. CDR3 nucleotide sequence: TGCGCCAGCAGCTTGAGGGGGCCATCCGCTGATTCACCCCTCCACTTT.

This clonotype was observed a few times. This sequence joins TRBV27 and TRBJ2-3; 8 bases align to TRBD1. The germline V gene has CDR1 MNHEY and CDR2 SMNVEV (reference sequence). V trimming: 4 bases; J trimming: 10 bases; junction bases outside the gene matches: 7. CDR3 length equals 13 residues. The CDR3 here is CASSSPGQDAQYF. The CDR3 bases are TGTGCCAGCAGTTCGCCGGGACAGGACGCGCAGTATTTT.

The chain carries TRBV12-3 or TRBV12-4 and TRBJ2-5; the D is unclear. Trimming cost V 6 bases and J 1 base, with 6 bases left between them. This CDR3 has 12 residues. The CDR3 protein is CASRGIQETQYF. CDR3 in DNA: TGTGCCAGCAGGGGTATCCAAGAGACCCAGTACTTC.

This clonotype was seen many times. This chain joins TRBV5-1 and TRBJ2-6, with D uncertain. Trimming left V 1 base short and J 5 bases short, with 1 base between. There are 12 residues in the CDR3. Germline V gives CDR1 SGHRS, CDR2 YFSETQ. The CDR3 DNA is TGCGCCAGCAGCTTGAGGGCCAACGTCCTGACTTTC. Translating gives CASSLRANVLTF.

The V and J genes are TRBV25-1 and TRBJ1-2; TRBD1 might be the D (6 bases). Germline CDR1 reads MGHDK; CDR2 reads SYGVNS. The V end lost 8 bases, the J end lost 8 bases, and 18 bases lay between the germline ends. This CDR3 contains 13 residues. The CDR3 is CASGGWDTHGYTF. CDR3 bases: TGTGCCAGCGGTGGCTGGGACACCCACGGCTACACCTTC.

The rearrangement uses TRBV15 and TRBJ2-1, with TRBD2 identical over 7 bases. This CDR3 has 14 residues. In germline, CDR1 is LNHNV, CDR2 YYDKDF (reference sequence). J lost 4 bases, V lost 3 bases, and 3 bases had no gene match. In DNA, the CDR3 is TGTGCCACCAGCAGGGGACTACCGTACAATGAGCAGTTCTTC. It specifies CATSRGLPYNEQFF.